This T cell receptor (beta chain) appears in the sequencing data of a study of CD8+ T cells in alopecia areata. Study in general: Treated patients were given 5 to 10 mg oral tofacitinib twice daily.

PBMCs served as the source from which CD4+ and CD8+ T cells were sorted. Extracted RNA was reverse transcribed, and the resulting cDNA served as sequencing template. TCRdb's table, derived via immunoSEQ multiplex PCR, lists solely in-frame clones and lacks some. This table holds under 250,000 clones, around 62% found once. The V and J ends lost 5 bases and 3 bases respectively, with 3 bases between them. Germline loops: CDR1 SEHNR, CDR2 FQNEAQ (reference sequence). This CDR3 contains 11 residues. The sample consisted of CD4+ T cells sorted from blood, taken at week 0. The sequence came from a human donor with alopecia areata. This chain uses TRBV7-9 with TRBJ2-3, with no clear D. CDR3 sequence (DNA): TGTGCCAGCAGCGCGACAGATACGCAGTATTTT. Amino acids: CASSATDTQYF.